A selection of T cell receptor beta chains follows, all from one sample in a study of T cell responses to AZD1222 COVID-19 vaccine. The method was immunoSEQ multiplex PCR; TCRdb's version includes in-frame clones alone and lacks a portion of them. Of more than 85,000 clones listed, 70% to 90% were seen once; the top ten hold 2% to 3%. The material was peripheral blood, obtained on day 0 of AZD1222 vaccination. The source is an adult in good health. Both conserved end residues are part of each CDR3. D genes are given only for firm matches. Size tells how often a clone was seen (once, few, many) or the class of an expanded clone, and some rows leave it out.

d_gene	v_gene	abundance	j_gene	CDR3nt	CDR3aa
TRBD1	TRBV6-5	few	TRBJ2-7	TGTGCCAGCGGAAGGGACAGAACATCCTACGAGCAGTACTTC	CASGRDRTSYEQYF
NA	TRBV29-1	NA	TRBJ2-1	TGCAGCGTTGCGGACGTGGGGGGATATACATACAATGAGCAGTTCTTC	CSVADVGGYTYNEQFF
NA	TRBV6-5	NA	TRBJ2-1	TGTGCCAGCAGTCCCGCTGTGAGAGGTGAGCAGTTCTTC	CASSPAVRGEQFF
TRBD1	TRBV12-3/TRBV12-4	NA	TRBJ2-7	TGTGCCAGCACGGACAGGGGGGCCTACGAGCAGTACTTC	CASTDRGAYEQYF
NA	TRBV20-1	NA	TRBJ1-6	TGCAGTGCTAGTCAAGCCGGGACTAGGGCTTCACCCCTCCACTTT	CSASQAGTRASPLHF
NA	TRBV28	NA	TRBJ1-2	TGTGCCAGCAGTTTATCGGAGGGTATGAATTATGGCTACACCTTC	CASSLSEGMNYGYTF
NA	TRBV10-2	NA	TRBJ1-5	TGCGCCAGCAGTGAGTCGGGGGTCAGGGGAGCAAATCAGCCCCAGCATTTT	CASSESGVRGANQPQHF
NA	TRBV7-8	NA	TRBJ1-1	TGTGCCAGCAGCTTAGTTTCAGGGGTTGAAGCTTTCTTT	CASSLVSGVEAFF
TRBD1	TRBV19	NA	TRBJ2-7	TGTGCCAGTAGTTCGGACAGGGGGCGGTACGAGCAGTACTTC	CASSSDRGRYEQYF
NA	TRBV7-9	NA	TRBJ2-7	TGTGCCAGCAGTCCCATAGGGGGCTACGAGCAGTACTTC	CASSPIGGYEQYF
NA	TRBV7-6	NA	TRBJ2-1	TGTGCCAGCAGCACCGGTAGAGGGCGGTTCACCTACAATGAGCAGTTCTTC	CASSTGRGRFTYNEQFF
TRBD2	TRBV19	NA	TRBJ2-2	TGTGCCAGTAGTTTGGGACTAGCGGGGGTCTTCGGGGAGCTGTTTTTT	CASSLGLAGVFGELFF
NA	TRBV7-9	NA	TRBJ1-2	TGTGCCAGCAGCAACCAGGGAAGGGTCAACTATGGCTACACCTTC	CASSNQGRVNYGYTF
NA	TRBV6-5	NA	TRBJ2-7	TGTGCCAGCACCGAAGAGGTCCGGACTAAGGAGCAGTACTTC	CASTEEVRTKEQYF
TRBD1	TRBV13	NA	TRBJ1-1	TGTGCCAGCAGCTTAGGGGCATGGGGACAGGTGCACACTGAAGCTTTCTTT	CASSLGAWGQVHTEAFF
TRBD1	TRBV2	NA	TRBJ1-4	TGTGCCAGCAGTGCTATGACAGGGAAGAATGAAAAACTGTTTTTT	CASSAMTGKNEKLFF
NA	TRBV6-5	NA	TRBJ1-6	TGTGCCAGCAGTTACTCCACCCGCGGGGGTCGGGCACCCCTCCACTTT	CASSYSTRGGRAPLHF
TRBD1	TRBV11-2	NA	TRBJ2-7	TGTGCCAGCAGCCGAATGAGGGGGACAGGGAGATACGAGCAGTACTTC	CASSRMRGTGRYEQYF
NA	TRBV6-2/TRBV6-3	NA	TRBJ1-6	TGTGCCAGCAGTGGGGAATTTGGTTCACCCCTCCACTTT	CASSGEFGSPLHF
NA	TRBV29-1	NA	TRBJ2-5	TGCAGCGTTTTCAACTCTGGGGCAGAAGAGACCCAGTACTTC	CSVFNSGAEETQYF
NA	TRBV28	once	TRBJ2-1	TGTGCCAGCAGTTCCCCCCCGAGGGGGAATGAGCAGTTCTTC	CASSSPPRGNEQFF
NA	TRBV5-6	NA	TRBJ1-1	TGTGCCAGCAGCTTGGGTGTTATCACTGAAGCTTTCTTT	CASSLGVITEAFF
TRBD2	TRBV5-4	NA	TRBJ2-7	TGTGCCAGCAGCGTTTTACTTCAAACTAGCGATGCCGAGCAGTACTTC	CASSVLLQTSDAEQYF
TRBD1	TRBV7-9	NA	TRBJ2-5	TGTGCCAGCAGACCGGGACAGGGGTACGAGACCCAGTACTTC	CASRPGQGYETQYF
NA	TRBV18	NA	TRBJ2-7	TGTGCCAGCTCACCTCAACCCCCCGAGCAGTACTTC	CASSPQPPEQYF
NA	TRBV11-2	few	TRBJ1-3	TGTGCCAGCAGCTCATTCGAGGGTGCCTTTGGAAACACCATATATTTT	CASSSFEGAFGNTIYF
NA	TRBV3-1/TRBV3-2	NA	TRBJ1-1	TGTGCCAGCAGCCAGCCAGGGCCTGGCACTGAAGCTTTCTTT	CASSQPGPGTEAFF
NA	TRBV27	once	TRBJ1-2	TGTGCCAGCAGAGCGACGCCTCTCTATGGCTACACCTTC	CASRATPLYGYTF
NA	TRBV29-1	NA	TRBJ1-3	TGCAGCGGCAGGGAATCTCCTGGAAACACCATATATTTT	CSGRESPGNTIYF
TRBD1	TRBV5-1	NA	TRBJ2-2	TGCGCCAGCAGCTCGACTGACAGGGGAGAAACGAACACCGGGGAGCTGTTTTTT	CASSSTDRGETNTGELFF
NA	TRBV27	NA	TRBJ1-5	TGTGCCAGCAGTTTAATAGGGTACGGCAATCAGCCCCAGCATTTT	CASSLIGYGNQPQHF
TRBD1	TRBV2	NA	TRBJ1-2	TGTGCCAGCAGTGACGAACAGGGGCTCTCTAACTATGGCTACACCTTC	CASSDEQGLSNYGYTF
NA	TRBV6-1	NA	TRBJ1-4	TGTGCCAGCAGTGAAGTGGCTGGAACTAATGAAAAACTGTTTTTT	CASSEVAGTNEKLFF
NA	TRBV18	NA	TRBJ1-1	TGTGCCAGCTCACCAGGGAGGGTGCCTGAAGCTTTCTTT	CASSPGRVPEAFF
TRBD1	TRBV9	NA	TRBJ2-1	TGTGCCAGCAGCCTAGGACAGGGGGGCTACAATGAGCAGTTCTTC	CASSLGQGGYNEQFF
NA	TRBV7-2	NA	TRBJ1-5	TGTGCCAGCAGCTTAGAATCCGATCAGCCCCAGCATTTT	CASSLESDQPQHF
TRBD1	TRBV18	NA	TRBJ2-3	TGTGCCAGCTCACCACTTCGAACAGGGGCGAGCACAGATACGCAGTATTTT	CASSPLRTGASTDTQYF
NA	TRBV7-2	once	TRBJ2-3	TGTGCCAGCAGCTTAGGGGCCGGGGGGCGCACAGATACGCAGTATTTT	CASSLGAGGRTDTQYF
NA	TRBV7-2	NA	TRBJ2-1	TGTGCCAGCAGGCAAAACCGGGACTCACGGGGGCAGTTCTTC	CASRQNRDSRGQFF
NA	TRBV5-1	NA	TRBJ1-4	TGCGCCAGCAGCTTGGGCCAGCCGAAGAATGAAAAACTGTTTTTT	CASSLGQPKNEKLFF
NA	TRBV2	NA	TRBJ2-3	TGTGCCAGCACCTCGGGCGGCAGTAGACACACAGATACGCAGTATTTT	CASTSGGSRHTDTQYF
NA	TRBV19	NA	TRBJ1-5	TGTGCCAGTAGTCCAGGGGCCAATCAGCCCCAGCATTTT	CASSPGANQPQHF
NA	TRBV5-1	NA	TRBJ2-7	TGCGCCAGCAGCTTCCGGACGAGCTCCTACGAGCAGTACTTC	CASSFRTSSYEQYF
NA	TRBV6-1	NA	TRBJ2-3	TGTGCCAGCAGTGAGATAACCCAGCCCACAGATACGCAGTATTTT	CASSEITQPTDTQYF
NA	TRBV7-9	NA	TRBJ2-2	TGTGCCAGCAGCTTAGACACAGGGAACACCGGGGAGCTGTTTTTT	CASSLDTGNTGELFF
TRBD2	TRBV7-9	NA	TRBJ2-5	TGTGCCAGCAGCCTAGGACTAGGGTCTGTAGAGACCCAGTACTTC	CASSLGLGSVETQYF
NA	TRBV15	NA	TRBJ2-7	TGTGCCACCAGCACGATAACGACGGCCTACGAGCAGTACTTC	CATSTITTAYEQYF
NA	TRBV14	NA	TRBJ2-7	TGTGCCAGCAGCCATGACCGCGCTAGCTCCTACGAGCAGTACTTC	CASSHDRASSYEQYF
NA	TRBV4-1	NA	TRBJ2-5	TGCGCCAGCAGCCAAACCCTGGTGCGAAGGGAAGAGACCCAGTACTTC	CASSQTLVRREETQYF
NA	TRBV5-8	NA	TRBJ1-5	TGTGCCAGCAGCCGCGCGTGGGGGTTGGATCAGCCCCAGCATTTT	CASSRAWGLDQPQHF
NA	TRBV5-4	NA	TRBJ2-2	TGTGCCAGCAGCTCCCCGACCGCGAACACCGGGGAGCTGTTTTTT	CASSSPTANTGELFF
TRBD2	TRBV29-1	few	TRBJ2-1	TGCAGCGTTGAAGGTCTAGCGGCTAAGAAGGAGCAGTTCTTC	CSVEGLAAKKEQFF
TRBD1	TRBV7-8	NA	TRBJ2-7	TGTGCCAGCAGCTTAAGGGACAGGGGGGTTTACGAGCAGTACTTC	CASSLRDRGVYEQYF
NA	TRBV5-1	NA	TRBJ1-1	TGCGCCAGCAGCCCTAGTCCAGGGAACACTGAAGCTTTCTTT	CASSPSPGNTEAFF
TRBD1	TRBV3-1/TRBV3-2	NA	TRBJ2-7	TGTGCCAGCAGCCAAGAAGGGACAGCATACGAGCAGTACTTC	CASSQEGTAYEQYF
NA	TRBV5-1	NA	TRBJ2-7	TGCGCCAGCAGCTTGGAACTACAGAATCTAGGGGAGCAGTACTTC	CASSLELQNLGEQYF
TRBD1	TRBV3-1/TRBV3-2	once	TRBJ2-7	TGTGCCAGCAGTGCCGGGACAGGGCTATACTACGAGCAGTACTTC	CASSAGTGLYYEQYF
TRBD2	TRBV5-4	NA	TRBJ2-7	TGTGCCAGCAGTAGGAGCGGGGGGTCCTACGAGCAGTACTTC	CASSRSGGSYEQYF
NA	TRBV19	NA	TRBJ2-1	TGTGCCAGTAGTATGAACCTGGGGGAGCAGTTCTTC	CASSMNLGEQFF